This TCR beta chain was recorded in a study of vaccination and CD4 T cells after COVID-19. Study overall: Each individual in the study obtained two doses of BNT162b2 or mRNA-1273 vaccine. Post-vaccine sampling followed dose two by a median approximately 70 days (range 14 to 241). Regarding the study as a whole: Rising from 21 to 38, the median of SARS-CoV-2-reactive clonotypes did not change significantly.

Treatment: roughly 11-day PBMC culture with coronavirus spike peptide pools or control peptides (ViraFEST assay). CDR1 and CDR2 (germline): MGHRA, YSYEKL. J lost 10 bases, V lost 4 bases, and 5 bases had no gene match. This CDR3 spans 14 amino acids. Cultured CD4+ T-cell DNA underwent Oncomine TCR Beta short-read sequencing. TCRdb redid the calling of the PCR reads with MiXCR, one entry per CDR3 protein. The table has 16,000 or so distinct CDR3 sequences, approximately 50% seen once; the top ten hold less than 4.5%. This clonotype showed up just a few times. What it binds is unknown. Sequenced here: CD4+ T cells from blood, cultured in vitro, sampled before SARS-CoV-2 vaccination. V usage is TRBV4-1 and J usage is TRBJ1-5; 12 bases map to TRBD1. This clonotype originated in a human donor who had recovered from COVID-19. CDR3 in amino acids: CASSPRDRGRPQHF. The CDR3 nucleotides read TGCGCCAGCAGCCCCCGGGACAGGGGGCGACCCCAGCATTTT.